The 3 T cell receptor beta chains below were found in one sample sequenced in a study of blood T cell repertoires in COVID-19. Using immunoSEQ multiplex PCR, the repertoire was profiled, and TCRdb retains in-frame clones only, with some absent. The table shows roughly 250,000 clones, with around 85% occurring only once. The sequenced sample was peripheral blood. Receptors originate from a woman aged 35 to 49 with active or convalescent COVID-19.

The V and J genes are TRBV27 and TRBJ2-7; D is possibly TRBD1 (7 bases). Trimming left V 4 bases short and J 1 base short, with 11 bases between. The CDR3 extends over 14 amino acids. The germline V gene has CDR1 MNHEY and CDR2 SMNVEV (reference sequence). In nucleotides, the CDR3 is TGTGCCAGCAGTTCAGGGGGGTATTCCTACGAGCAGTACGTC. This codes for CASSSGGYSYEQYV.

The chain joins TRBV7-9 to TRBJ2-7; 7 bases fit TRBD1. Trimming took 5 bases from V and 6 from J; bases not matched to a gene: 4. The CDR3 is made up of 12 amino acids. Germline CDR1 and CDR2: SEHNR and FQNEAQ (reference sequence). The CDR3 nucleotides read TGTGCCAGCAGCCCGACAGGGCCCGAGCAGTACGTC. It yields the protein CASSPTGPEQYV.

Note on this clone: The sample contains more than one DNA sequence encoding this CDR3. The chain's CDR3 is CASSSTGAETQYF. The CDR3 DNA reads as TGCGCCAGCAGCTCGACAGGGGCTGAGACCCAGTACTTC. The chain uses TRBV5-1 and TRBJ2-5, with 8 bases fitting TRBD1. CDR1 is SGHRS and CDR2 is YFSETQ in the germline V gene. The CDR3 sequence is 13 residues long. V was clipped by 3 bases and J by 5 bases; unmatched bases: 3.